This TCR beta chain was captured in a study of control samples from healthy donors and cancer patients (TCRdb year 2020). This clone was counted a single time. The antigen it binds to is not known. No qualities accompany the bases; no much larger clone lies one base away. To prepare the library, the immunoSEQ multiplex PCR assay was applied. Entries here come from immuneACCESS through TCRdb and include only in-frame sequences with V and J called. Some clones fail to appear in such tables; in the studies checked, an unresolved V gene covers under half of the shortfall, and the cause of the remainder is unknown. The sample table shows approximately 94,000 clones, and approximately 84% are seen once. Jointly, the top ten make up 38% of the sample. From V the trimming removes 2 bases and from J it removes 1 base, while the gene matches leave 4 bases of the junction unaccounted for. The germline V gene sets CDR1 to SGHTA and CDR2 to FQGNSA. Inclusive of the bounding cysteine and phenylalanine, the CDR3 is 17 residues long. Here the CDR3 DNA is all that survives: 51 bases in frame from base 1.

Recombination linked TRBV7-2 to TRBJ2-3; TRBD2 aligns with 12 central bases. The sample consisted of PBMCs. The source is a man in his 70s with lung cancer. The CDR3 region: CASSLIASGGGTDTQYF. The nucleotide sequence reads TGTGCCAGCAGCTTAATCGCTAGCGGGGGGGGCACAGATACGCAGTATTTT.